The 25 T cell receptor beta chains below were found in one sample sequenced in a study of regulatory dendritic cells for organ transplantation. These receptors have no identified antigens. Sorted subsets were CFSE-labeled and cultured approximately 5 days with allogeneic dendritic cells. Profiled with immunoSEQ multiplex PCR; TCRdb holds only in-frame clones, not every one. The sample records about 11,000 clones, 65% to 80% being singletons. The sample consisted of memory CD4+ T cells from blood cultured with regulatory dendritic cells. Noted subset: CD45RO+ memory T cells. These receptors were obtained from a human donor in good health.

The chain uses TRBV5-4 and TRBJ2-3; possible D gene TRBD1, 5 bases. This CDR3 comprises 15 residues. CDR1 and CDR2 (germline): SGHNT, YYREEE (reference sequence). Trimming cost V 4 bases and J 3 bases, with 15 bases left between them. The DNA of the CDR3 is TGTGCCAGCAGCCTGGACATCGTCAGTACAGATACGCAGTATTTT. This codes for CASSLDIVSTDTQYF.

The gene calls are TRBV5-1 and TRBJ2-1, with a tentative D call TRBD1 (5 bases). The V gene lost 3 bases and the J gene lost 1 base, with 17 bases spanning the gap. The CDR3 contains 17 residues. CDR1 and CDR2 from the germline V gene are SGHRS and YFSETQ. CDR3 protein: CASSWEQVRASYNEQFF. Written as DNA, the CDR3 is TGCGCCAGCAGCTGGGAACAGGTACGAGCTTCCTACAATGAGCAGTTCTTC.

This sequence joins TRBV5-1 and TRBJ2-5, with 7 bases that match TRBD2. This CDR3 is built from 14 residues. Germline V CDR1 and CDR2: SGHRS, YFSETQ. With V trimmed by 4 bases and J by 3 bases, 6 bases remained unmatched. CDR3 in amino acids: CASSPSGAEETQYF. CDR3 sequence (DNA): TGCGCCAGCAGCCCCAGCGGGGCGGAAGAGACCCAGTACTTC. Variable domain in full (rest from reference TRBV5-1 and TRBJ2-5): KAGVTQTPRYLIKTRGQQVTLSCSPISGHRSVSWYQQTPGQGLQFLFEYFSETQRNKGNFPGRFSGRQFSNSRSEMNVSTLELGDSALYLCASSPSGAEETQYFGPGTRLLVL.

This CDR3 is CASSLSALGGTDTQYF. Here the CDR3 DNA reads TGTGCCAGCAGTTTATCGGCTCTAGGTGGCACAGATACGCAGTATTTT. This sequence joins TRBV27 and TRBJ2-3; unclear D gene. CDR3 length equals 16 residues. The V end was cut by 0 bases, the J end by 1 base, with 11 bases between. Germline loops: CDR1 MNHEY, CDR2 SMNVEV (reference sequence).

The gene calls are TRBV6-6 and TRBJ1-1; D gene unclear. The CDR3 is 15 residues long. The germline V gene encodes CDR1 MNHNY and CDR2 SVGAGI (reference sequence). V was cut by 2 bases and J by 2 bases, with 12 bases left in between. The CDR3 DNA is TGTGCCAGCAGTTACACGGCAGGACTCAACACTGAAGCTTTCTTT. Translation gives CASSYTAGLNTEAFF.

The chain recombines TRBV7-9 with TRBJ1-1, with a weak D call TRBD1 (6 bases). Trimming stripped 3 bases from V and 4 bases from J, with 9 bases between. CDR3 length: 13 residues. CDR1 and CDR2 from the germline V gene are SEHNR and FQNEAQ (reference sequence). CDR3 loop: CASSFTGLTEAFF. The CDR3 DNA sequence: TGTGCCAGCAGCTTCACAGGGCTCACTGAAGCTTTCTTT.

The chain recombines TRBV2 with TRBJ2-1, with 9 bases identical to TRBD2. This CDR3 region has 15 residues. CDR1 and CDR2 (germline): SNHLY, FYNNEI. The ends lost 3 bases at V and 12 bases at J; junction bases unmatched: 12. The CDR3 loop is CASSDGASGKGGQFF. The CDR3, as DNA: TGTGCCAGCAGTGACGGGGCTAGCGGGAAAGGTGGGCAGTTCTTC.

This chain uses TRBV18 with TRBJ2-3; 7 bases agree with TRBD1. Germline V gives CDR1 KGHSH, CDR2 LQKENI. The CDR3 extends over 14 amino acids. Trimming removed 1 base from V and 4 bases from J; junction bases left unmatched: 2. DNA for the CDR3: TGTGCCAGCTCACCACGGCAGGGGGCAGATACGCAGTATTTT. Its protein product is CASSPRQGADTQYF.

This chain joins TRBV14 and TRBJ2-3, with D perhaps matching TRBD2 (7 bases). Trimming removed 0 bases from V and 6 bases from J, with 13 bases in between. The CDR3 loop spans 15 amino acids. Germline V gene lookup returns CDR1 SGHDN and CDR2 FVKESK. This CDR3 is CASSQEIGGRDTQYF. The CDR3 coding sequence is TGTGCCAGCAGCCAAGAAATCGGGGGGCGGGATACGCAGTATTTT.

This chain uses TRBV2 with TRBJ2-1; 12 positions match TRBD1. J was trimmed by 12 bases and V by 7 bases; bases with no gene match: 10. There are 14 residues in the CDR3. Germline loops: CDR1 SNHLY, CDR2 FYNNEI. CDR3: CASIAGQGARGQFF. The CDR3 region has the DNA TGTGCCAGCATTGCGGGACAGGGGGCGCGGGGGCAGTTCTTC.

V gene TRBV5-1 combines with J gene TRBJ1-2; weak D call: TRBD1 (6 bases). CDR1 SGHRS and CDR2 YFSETQ come from the germline V gene. The CDR3 is 14 amino acids. Trimming left V 4 bases short and J 4 bases short, with 14 bases between. CDR3 region: CASSPGTPGYGYTF. The CDR3 bases are TGCGCCAGCAGCCCGGGGACACCTGGCTATGGCTACACCTTC.

The chain has TRBV4-1 and TRBJ2-1, with 11 bases matching TRBD2. CDR1 is MGHRA and CDR2 is YSYEKL in the germline V gene. Unmatched junction bases numbered 5, after V lost 0 bases and J lost 7 bases. The CDR3 is 16 residues long. The CDR3: CASSQDPSSGGNEQFF. The CDR3 region has the DNA TGCGCCAGCAGCCAAGATCCGTCTAGCGGGGGGAATGAGCAGTTCTTC.

The chain uses TRBV7-8 and TRBJ1-2; D uncertain. Trimming stripped 1 base from V and 4 bases from J, with 19 bases between. The CDR3 spans 17 residues. Germline V gene data show CDR1 as SGHVS and CDR2 as FQNEAQ. CDR3 loop: CASSLVIRPLPGYGYTF. The CDR3 DNA reads TGTGCCAGCAGCTTAGTAATCCGCCCTCTTCCCGGCTATGGCTACACCTTC.

V gene TRBV11-3 combines with J gene TRBJ1-1, with a weak D call TRBD1 (5 bases). CDR1 SGHNT and CDR2 YENEEA come from the germline V gene. The V end lost 5 bases, the J end lost 3 bases, and 16 bases lay between the germline ends. This CDR3 has 15 amino acids. The CDR3 DNA sequence: TGTGCCAGCAGCCCCCGGGGGGGTGGGGACACTGAAGCTTTCTTT. As protein: CASSPRGGGDTEAFF.

The rearrangement joins TRBV19 to TRBJ1-1; no firm D call. The CDR3 is 16 amino acids. Germline CDR1 reads LNHDA; CDR2 reads SQIVND (reference sequence). Trimming pared 3 bases from V and 3 bases from J, leaving 17 bases between. CDR3 protein: CASSILAALGHTEAFF. Here the CDR3 DNA reads TGTGCCAGTAGTATCCTAGCAGCCCTTGGCCACACTGAAGCTTTCTTT.

The chain carries TRBV6-5 and TRBJ1-1; TRBD1 is a possible D gene (5 bases). The CDR3 is 15 residues long. V was shortened by 0 bases and J by 0 bases, with 8 bases between the two germline ends. The germline CDR1 and CDR2 sequences are MNHEY and SVGAGI. The CDR3 nucleotides read TGTGCCAGCAGTTACTCGTTAGGGGTGAACACTGAAGCTTTCTTT. Protein product: CASSYSLGVNTEAFF.

This clone has more than one count but fewer than ten. This chain connects TRBV2 to TRBJ1-6; no definite D call. Germline assignment: CDR1 SNHLY and CDR2 FYNNEI. The V end was cut by 6 bases, the J end by 6 bases, with 15 bases between. The CDR3 length is 15 residues. The CDR3 protein is CASSEGGYRNSPLHF. The CDR3 nucleotides read TGTGCCAGCAGCGAGGGAGGATACCGTAATTCACCCCTCCACTTT. The full variable domain, its missing parts supplied by reference TRBV2 and TRBJ1-6, is EPEVTQTPSHQVTQMGQEVILRCVPISNHLYFYWYRQILGQKVEFLVSFYNNEISEKSEIFDDQFSVERPDGSNFTLKIRSTKLEDSAMYFCASSEGGYRNSPLHFGNGTRLTVT.

V and J are TRBV6-1 and TRBJ2-5, with 9 bases lining up with TRBD1. Unmatched junction bases numbered 2, after V lost 2 bases and J lost 4 bases. CDR1 and CDR2 from the germline V gene are MNHNS and SASEGT. The CDR3 is made up of 14 amino acids. CDR3 DNA: TGTGCCAGCAGTGAATGGGGACAGGGAGAGACCCAGTACTTC. Translation gives CASSEWGQGETQYF.

The chain links TRBV6-5 to TRBJ1-6; D call uncertain. Germline CDR1 and CDR2: MNHEY and SVGAGI. This CDR3 comprises 14 residues. Trimming left V 8 bases short and J 0 bases short, with 8 bases between. The CDR3 region is CASGLSSYNSPLHF. CDR3 coding DNA: TGTGCCAGCGGTTTGAGCTCCTATAATTCACCCCTCCACTTT.

CDR3 bases: TGTGCCAGCACGGGAGGAGCGGGGGGCCGAGGGGAGCAGTACTTC. This encodes CASTGGAGGRGEQYF. This chain links TRBV7-9 with TRBJ2-7; TRBD2 agrees at 9 bases. Germline V lookup: CDR1 SEHNR, CDR2 FQNEAQ (reference sequence). The V segment lost 7 bases and the J segment 7 bases; nucleotides outside the gene matches: 14. The CDR3 has 15 residues. The whole variable domain, filled in from reference TRBV7-9 and TRBJ2-7, reads DTGVSQNPRHKITKRGQNVTFRCDPISEHNRLYWYRQTLGQGPEFLTYFQNEAQLEKSRLLSDRFSAERPKGSFSTLEIQRTEQGDSAMYLCASTGGAGGRGEQYFGPGTRLTVT.

The chain uses TRBV2 and TRBJ1-2; D not resolved. CDR3 length: 12 amino acids. Germline V lookup: CDR1 SNHLY, CDR2 FYNNEI. V lost 9 bases, J lost 2 bases, and 10 bases lay in between. The CDR3 DNA is TGTGCCAGTAGACAATTCAACTATGGCTACACCTTC. The encoded protein is CASRQFNYGYTF.

This chain uses TRBV7-2 with TRBJ1-6; possibly TRBD1 for D (6 bases). The CDR3 spans 15 residues. Germline CDR1 is SGHTA and CDR2 is FQGNSA. Trimming removed 2 bases from V and 4 bases from J, with 9 bases in between. CDR3 nucleotides: TGTGCCAGCAGCTTAAGAGGGGGTTATAATTCACCCCTCCACTTT. It yields the protein CASSLRGGYNSPLHF.

This chain joins TRBV2 and TRBJ1-1; 8 nucleotides line up with TRBD1. The germline CDR1 and CDR2 sequences are SNHLY and FYNNEI. With V trimmed by 5 bases and J by 10 bases, 6 bases remained unmatched. CDR3 length: 12 residues. DNA for the CDR3: TGTGCCAGCAGTAAGACCGGGACAGGAGCTTTCTTT. Its protein product is CASSKTGTGAFF.

The V gene is TRBV4-1, the J gene TRBJ1-6, with no clear D. Germline V lookup: CDR1 MGHRA, CDR2 YSYEKL. Trimming shortened V by 0 bases and J by 8 bases, and 5 bases separated the two germline ends. This CDR3 is 13 amino acids long. CDR3 sequence (DNA): TGCGCCAGCAGCCAAGAGCAGGATTCACCCCTCCACTTT. The encoded protein is CASSQEQDSPLHF.

The chain employs TRBV18 and TRBJ1-5; 8 nucleotides line up with TRBD1. The germline V gene encodes CDR1 KGHSH and CDR2 LQKENI. Losses at the gene ends were 6 bases for V and 9 bases for J; bases not matched to a gene: 7. This CDR3 spans 13 amino acids. The CDR3 DNA reads TGTGCCAGCTCCCAGGGGGCCGATCGGCCCCAGCATTTT. Residues: CASSQGADRPQHF. The whole variable domain, remainder taken from reference TRBV18 and TRBJ1-5, is NAGVMQNPRHLVRRRGQEARLRCSPMKGHSHVYWYRQLPEEGLKFMVYLQKENIIDESGMPKERFSAEFPKEGPSILRIQQVVRGDSAAYFCASSQGADRPQHFGDGTRLSIL.